The 6 T cell receptor beta chains presented below share a single source sample, sequenced in a study of T-cell memory formation after mild COVID-19. Using its own MiXCR run on the 5' RACE reads, TCRdb lists one record per CDR3 protein. The top ten clones hold over 10% of a sample with under 250,000 distinct CDR3 sequences, 27% of them seen once. The sequenced sample consisted of PBMCs or a T cell subset sorted from them (not recorded which). The receptors here all came from an adult woman who had mild COVID-19 (a few samples of this study predate the infection). Cell type and time point are not known.

In DNA, the CDR3 is TGTGCCAGCAGCTCGCCCGAAGGCGGGGCTCTCTATGAGCAGTTCTTC. Translation: CASSSPEGGALYEQFF. The chain has TRBV6-2 or TRBV6-3 and TRBJ2-1; D possibly corresponds to TRBD2 (6 bases). Germline assignment: CDR1 MNHEY and CDR2 SVGEGT. Trimming stripped 6 bases from V and 8 bases from J, with 23 bases between. This CDR3 is 16 amino acids long.

This clonotype showed up just a few times. The chain combines TRBV29-1 with TRBJ2-2, with D hard to call. The CDR3 has 12 amino acids. CDR1 and CDR2 (germline): SQVTM, ANQGSEA. The CDR3 nucleotides read TGCAGTGCTGACATGAACACCGGGGAGCTGTTTTTT. This codes for CSADMNTGELFF.

This rearrangement joins TRBV12-3 or TRBV12-4 to TRBJ2-5, with 7 bases lining up with TRBD2. The length of the CDR3 is 14 residues. V lost 5 bases, J lost 0 bases, and 3 bases stayed unmatched. The chain's CDR3 is CASSHTSDQETQYF. The DNA of the CDR3 is TGTGCCAGCAGTCATACTAGCGACCAAGAGACCCAGTACTTC.

This clonotype was counted between two and nine times. V and J are TRBV6-2 or TRBV6-3 and TRBJ2-3; the D gene is possibly TRBD2 (5 bases). The germline CDR1 and CDR2 sequences are MNHEY and SVGEGT. V lost 4 bases and J 4 bases, leaving 21 bases between the germline ends. The CDR3 consists of 17 residues. CDR3 region: CASSFYPGKLEADTQYF. The CDR3 DNA is TGTGCCAGCAGTTTCTACCCGGGAAAACTTGAGGCAGATACGCAGTATTTT.

This clonotype turned up a few times. This sequence joins TRBV12-3 or TRBV12-4 and TRBJ2-5; 9 positions agree with TRBD1. CDR3 length equals 15 residues. After removal of 5 bases from V and 4 bases from J, the junction contained 8 bases not matched to a gene. CDR3 sequence: CASSLSYRGRETQYF. DNA of the CDR3: TGTGCCAGCAGTCTATCCTACAGGGGGCGAGAGACCCAGTACTTC.

This clonotype was seen more than once but under ten times. The chain joins TRBV7-3 to TRBJ2-1; maybe TRBD2 (5 bases). Germline loops: CDR1 SGHTA, CDR2 FQGTGA. The ends were cut back, 6 bases at V and 0 bases at J, with 15 bases in the middle. The CDR3 has 16 residues. CDR3 in amino acids: CASSGMKGSSYNEQFF. The CDR3 DNA reads TGTGCCAGCAGTGGGATGAAAGGGAGCTCCTACAATGAGCAGTTCTTC.